This T cell receptor (beta chain) is from a study of T cell responses to AZD1222 COVID-19 vaccine. Across the whole study: Second doses were pooled across both intervals (about 4 or about 12 weeks).

Germline CDR1 SGHNT, CDR2 YYREEE (reference sequence). There are 13 residues in the CDR3. Between the trimmed V and J ends, which lost 4 bases and 11 bases, there was a span of 13 bases. The table came from immunoSEQ multiplex PCR; TCRdb's copy has only in-frame clones and leaves some out. Among some 90,000 clones listed, around nine tenths were seen once. This clone was counted only a few times. The receptor was isolated from an adult in good health. The chain carries TRBV5-4 and TRBJ1-6; D gene ambiguous. Specimen: peripheral blood, collected on day 0 of AZD1222 vaccination. The DNA for the CDR3 is TGTGCCAGCAGCACTGGCGAGGGTCCACCCCTCCACTTT. Translation: CASSTGEGPPLHF.